This TCR beta chain was sequenced for a study of cytomegalovirus exposure and HLA in healthy donors (dated by TCRdb to about 2017). With regard to the full study: According to an earlier analysis of 587 of the donors, about 179 million T cells yielded 120 million or so unique TCR beta sequences and around 280 Gb of sequence data. An early release covering some 640 HLA-typed donors comprised roughly 300 gigabases of sequencing data and roughly 86 million unique TCR sequences. Of the approximately 400 genotyped donors, over 70% fell in the genetic ancestry cluster associated with self-reported Caucasian donors. The study was designed to test whether signatures of past pathogen exposure could be identified by cataloging public T cell receptors. The T cell repertoires of under 700 subjects were profiled by immunosequencing and related to cytomegalovirus serostatus. Besides the first cohort of some 670 subjects, a separate validation cohort made up of some 110 different subjects was used. High-throughput TCR immunosequencing, statistical association of individual TCRs with disease status, and machine learning were combined to predict cytomegalovirus infection status. A later analysis re-examined previously published TCR beta repertoires from about 670 donors and added high-resolution HLA genotyping to investigate patterns of TCR occurrence. Rather than using new phenotypic data, the later analysis identified candidate immune exposures from TCR beta sequences and from how often those sequences occurred across donors. An earlier analysis of about 600 of the donors used high-throughput TCR beta sequencing to judge whether each TCR beta V gene segment behaved as functional or pseudogenic. Donor age, sex, ethnicity and CMV serostatus were collected together with the repertoire data. A later genetic analysis used genome-wide SNP genotypes for about 60% of the 666 donors, treating that subset as a discovery cohort. Every discovery cohort repertoire had been produced on one sequencing platform. Both class I and class II loci were covered by HLA typing, at four-digit resolution. Typing coverage varied by locus: roughly 629-630 donors for A, B, C, DRB1 and DQB1; 500 to 550 for DQA1; approximately 610 for DPA1; under 490 for DPB1. A handful of DR-DQ haplotypes were treated as single units for association and clustering because of strong linkage in the cohort. On average, about 240,000 unique TCR beta nucleotide sequences were sequenced per donor among more than 350 genotyped donors of the cohort, with roughly a sixth of those sequences being non-productive.

There are 15 amino acids in the CDR3, from cysteine to phenylalanine inclusive. The only DNA kept is the CDR3, 45 bases in frame from the first base. Reading the germline V gene gives CDR1 KGHSH and CDR2 LQKENI. V gives up 2 bases and J gives up 2 bases, and the segment between their germline ends measures 12 bases. Library preparation used the immunoSEQ multiplex PCR assay. For the multiplex PCR, a mixture combining 60 forward primers for TCR Vbeta segments and 13 reverse primers for TCR Jbeta segments was used. The CDR3 region of rearranged TCR beta genes was amplified from genomic DNA with a multiplex PCR assay. Amplified TCR beta libraries were sequenced as 87-base-pair reads on the Illumina HiSeq System. In the authors' own workflow: Across the 500 to 750 repertoires, a later analysis counted approximately 83 million unique TCR beta chains, some 11 million of which were shared by at least two donors. A nearest-neighbor algorithm error-corrected the raw reads and collapsed the reads into unique sequences, merging closely related sequences to remove PCR and sequencing errors. To assign V, D and J gene segments, CDR3 sequences were aligned to IMGT reference sequences. For a sequence to be retained, a match of at least six nucleotides to both a V gene segment and a J gene segment was required. A rearrangement counted as productive if the CDR3 had no stop codons and remained in frame with V and J, and every other rearrangement counted as non-productive. CDR3 was defined according to IMGT convention as the region running from the second conserved V-encoded cysteine to the conserved J-encoded phenylalanine. The earlier analysis of more than 450 of the donors excluded sequences that lacked an unambiguous match to a single V gene segment. An earlier analysis of some 610 of the donors called V segments functional above 56.7% productive rearrangements and segregating when the between-donor standard deviation exceeded 5%. To diagnose cytomegalovirus status from the catalog of TCR beta chain sequences, a statistical classification framework was built. A later analysis assigned V and J genes by comparing TCR nucleotide sequences with IMGT/GENE-DB human TR gene sequences. A later analysis assigned CDR3 sequences and most-parsimonious VDJ recombination scenarios with the TCRdist pipeline. In a later analysis, each TCR beta chain was defined by its CDR3 amino acid sequence together with its V-gene family, and reads lacking a unique V-gene family were excluded. To address suspected cross-contamination and a sequencing artifact, a later analysis removed 592 highly shared, low-generation-probability nucleotide sequences. In a later analysis, a clonal expansion index was calculated for each public chain from normalized within-repertoire ranks of inferred template counts. In a later analysis, generation probabilities were computed with a VDJ recombination model fitted to out-of-frame rearrangements, and the resulting probabilities were checked against IGoR. In a later analysis, hypergeometric tests were used to score TCR-TCR, TCR-HLA and TCR-CMV co-occurrence, with a repertoire-size bias correction applied to TCR pairs. To estimate false discovery rates, a later analysis permuted the HLA or CMV assignments 20 times. A later analysis grouped co-occurring TCRs with DBSCAN, adding TCRdist sequence similarity when clustering within HLA-allele-positive subsets. Repertoires with fewer than 30,000 or more than 120,000 public chains, plus five repertoires with anomalous nucleotide sharing, were excluded from co-occurrence clustering. Here the immuneACCESS table is served through TCRdb, limited to in-frame sequences with V and J called. Missing clones are a known gap in these copies; in checked studies unresolved V genes cover under half, and the rest lacks a known reason. Clone size and the V and J calls come from that table; the DNA yielded D and trimming. This sample holds more than 80,000 clones; around four fifths were observed only once. The top ten hold about 4% of the sample.

Worth noting for this clone: The antigen it binds to is not known. Base-call qualities are not available, and no considerably larger clone is one nucleotide away.

The cohort comprised under 700 healthy bone marrow donors. All cohort members were sampled while nominally healthy, although unrecorded immune exposures were likely present. The donor tested CMV seropositive, placing the donor among the 250 to 350 seropositive members of the cohort. A peripheral blood sample was provided by each donor, and peripheral blood mononuclear cells were used for TCR beta sequencing. Genomic DNA was extracted from the blood cell samples with the Qiagen DNeasy Blood Extraction Kit. General conclusions and limits of the study: The earlier analysis of approximately 540 of the donors excluded 15 to 20 rarely observed V segments, including chromosome 9 orphons, because counts were too low. In a later analysis, HLA-associated TCR beta chains showed more clonal expansion and lower generation probabilities than non-associated chains that were equally common. Compared with the approximately 600-donor mean, donors in an Asian-associated ancestry cluster had fewer N-insertions in productive TCRs, according to a later genetic analysis. The study listed around 160 TCR beta chains as associated with cytomegalovirus. Most CMV-associated TCR beta chains appeared to be HLA-restricted in a later analysis, and the HLA associations seemed to be driven largely by CMV exposure. A cluster of highly shared sequence variants was judged likely to be a technical artifact of the sequencing pipeline. According to the authors, the approach could potentially be generalized to other disease states and immunological phenotypes. An earlier analysis of 587 of the donors showed that most TCR beta V segments appeared in productive rearrangements either about 90% or about 30% of the time, which broadly matched IMGT annotations. A later analysis found that TCR association rates varied across HLA loci, with DRB1 alleles showing the most associated TCRs and HLA-C alleles the fewest. Because HLA typing was missing for some donors at each locus, association tests included only the typed subset. Immune exposure information for the cohort was limited to CMV serostatus. Cytomegalovirus status was reported to be diagnosed by the classifier with high specificity and sensitivity in both the original and validation cohorts. Specific HLA alleles were associated with 15,000 to 20,000 TCR beta sequences at a false discovery rate of 0.05 in a later analysis. In vitro tests confirmed that a few of the cytomegalovirus-associated TCR beta chains recognize cytomegalovirus antigens. The cohort was sequenced for TCR beta chains only, and without alpha or paired-chain data the features that could be detected were limited. When HLA alleles, especially DR and DQ, strongly co-occurred, attributing TCR associations to individual alleles was difficult. A further reported finding was that TCR beta sequences accurately predicted the HLA-A and HLA-B alleles for most subjects in the first cohort. In a later genetic analysis, a missense DCLRE1C variant was associated with V-gene and J-gene trimming of TCR beta chains, and the association was replicated in an independent cohort. Presence/absence analyses assumed roughly uniform sequencing depth across donors, an assumption that may not hold. Correlated functional status among segregating V segments might reflect linkage disequilibrium, but an unknown experimental factor could not be ruled out. In a later analysis, several top co-occurrence clusters were reported to appear linked to parvovirus B19, influenza, CMV and Epstein-Barr virus. Because the 87-base-pair reads could not distinguish some IMGT-functional V segments, including TRBV6-2 and TRBV6-3, those segments were excluded. Most TCR sequences were observed very rarely across donors, whereas some public TCRs were present in many individuals.

The clonotype comes from a middle-aged woman in good health and CMV-seropositive. This chain joins TRBV18 to TRBJ2-5; perhaps TRBD2 is the D gene, with 5 bases matching. Sequencing used PBMCs. DNA sequence: TGTGCCAGCTCACCATCAAGCGGAGCGCAAGAGACCCAGTACTTC. It translates to CASSPSSGAQETQYF.